Listed below are T cell receptor beta chains from one sample, sequenced in a study of cytomegalovirus exposure and HLA in healthy donors. TCRdb's table, derived via immunoSEQ multiplex PCR, lists solely in-frame clones and lacks some. The sample consists of about 70,000 clones, roughly 74% of them appearing once. Sequencing was performed on PBMCs. The receptors were sampled from a human donor in good health. CDR3s leave out the opening cysteine and the closing phenylalanine or tryptophan. The D gene is left open where the match is weak.

d_call	v_call	cdr3_aa
.	TRBV25-1	ASSPGAGSNTEAF
.	TRBV30	AWSAASGPNYGYT
.	TRBV5-6	ASSNGLSETQY
TRBD2	TRBV4-1	ASSLGLAKYNEQF
TRBD1	TRBV25-1	ASRDRTQETQY
TRBD1	TRBV27	ASSWGTGGTEAF
TRBD2	TRBV18	ASSPLAGSYNEQF
.	TRBV7-8	ASSTQGWSEQY
.	TRBV29-1	SVEDDLVSYNEQF
TRBD1	TRBV7-9	ASSADRGRYEQY
.	TRBV2	ASSEKGGSEKLF
TRBD1	TRBV2	ASSLQGSSYEQY
TRBD1	TRBV5-1	ASSSTGGSTEAF
.	TRBV7-2	ASSRTRPGGYT
TRBD1	TRBV6-6	ASSSQGFREQY
.	TRBV7-9	ASTHGPNQPQH
TRBD1	TRBV19	ASSVIDRGTYEQY